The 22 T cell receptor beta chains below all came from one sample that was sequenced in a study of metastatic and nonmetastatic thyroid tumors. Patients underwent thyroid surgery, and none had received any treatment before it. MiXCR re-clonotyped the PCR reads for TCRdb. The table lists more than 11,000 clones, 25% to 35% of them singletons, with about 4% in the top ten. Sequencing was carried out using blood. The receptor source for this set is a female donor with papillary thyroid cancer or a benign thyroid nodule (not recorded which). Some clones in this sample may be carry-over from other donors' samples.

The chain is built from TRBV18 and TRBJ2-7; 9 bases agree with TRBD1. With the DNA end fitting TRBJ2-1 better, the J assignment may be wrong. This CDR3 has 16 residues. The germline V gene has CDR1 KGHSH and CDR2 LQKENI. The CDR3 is CASSPNTGGAFYVQFF. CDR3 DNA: TGTGCCAGCTCTCCAAATACAGGGGGCGCCTTTTACGTGCAGTTCTTC.

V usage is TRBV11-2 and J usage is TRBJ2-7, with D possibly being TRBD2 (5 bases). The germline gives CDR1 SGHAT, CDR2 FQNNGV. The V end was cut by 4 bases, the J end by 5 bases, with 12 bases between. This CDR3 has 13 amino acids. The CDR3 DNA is TGTGCCAGCAGCTCCTCTAGCCTACACGAGCAGTACTTC. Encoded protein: CASSSSSLHEQYF. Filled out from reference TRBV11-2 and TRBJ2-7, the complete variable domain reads EAGVAQSPRYKIIEKRQSVAFWCNPISGHATLYWYQQILGQGPKLLIQFQNNGVVDDSQLPKDRFSAERLKGVDSTLKIQPAKLEDSAVYLCASSSSSLHEQYFGPGTRLTVT.

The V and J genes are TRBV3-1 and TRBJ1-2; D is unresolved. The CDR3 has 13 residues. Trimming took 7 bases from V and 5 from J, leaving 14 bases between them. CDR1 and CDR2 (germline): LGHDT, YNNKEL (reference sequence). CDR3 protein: CASMQEAGYGYTF. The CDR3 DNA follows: TGTGCCAGCATGCAAGAGGCGGGGTATGGCTACACCTTC.

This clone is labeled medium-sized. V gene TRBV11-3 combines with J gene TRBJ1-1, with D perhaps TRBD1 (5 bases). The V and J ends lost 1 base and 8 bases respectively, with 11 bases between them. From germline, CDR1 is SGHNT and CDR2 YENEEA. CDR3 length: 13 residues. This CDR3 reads CASSLVPGLEAFF. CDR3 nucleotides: TGTGCCAGCAGCTTAGTTCCAGGGCTGGAAGCTTTCTTT.

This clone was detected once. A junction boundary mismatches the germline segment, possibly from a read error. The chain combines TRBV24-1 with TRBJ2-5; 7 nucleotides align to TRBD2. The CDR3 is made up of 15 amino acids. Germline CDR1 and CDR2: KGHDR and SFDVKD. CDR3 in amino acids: CASSGGVGLEETQDF. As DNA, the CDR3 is TGTGCCTCCAGTGGGGGGGTAGGACTAGAAGAGACCCAGGACTTC.

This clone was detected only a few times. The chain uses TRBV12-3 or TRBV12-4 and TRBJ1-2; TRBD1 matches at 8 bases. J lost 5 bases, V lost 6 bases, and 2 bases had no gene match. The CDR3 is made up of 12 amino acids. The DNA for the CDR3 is TGTGCCAGCAGCGACAGGGGATATGGCTACACCTTC. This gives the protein CASSDRGYGYTF.

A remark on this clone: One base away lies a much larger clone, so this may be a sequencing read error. The CDR3 nucleotides are TGTGCCAGCACCTTGCCCACACTACGGGGTAATGGCTACACCTTC. It specifies CASTLPTLRGNGYTF. J is TRBJ1-2 and V is TRBV28; D gene ambiguous. Germline V gene sequence: CDR1 MDHEN, CDR2 SYDVKM. CDR3 length: 15 amino acids. V lost 7 bases to trimming and J lost 6 bases, with 21 bases between them.

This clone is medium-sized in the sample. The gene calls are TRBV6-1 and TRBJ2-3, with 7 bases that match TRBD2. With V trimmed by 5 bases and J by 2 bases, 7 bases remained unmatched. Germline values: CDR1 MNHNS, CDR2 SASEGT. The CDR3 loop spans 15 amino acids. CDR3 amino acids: CASSPGLAATDTQYF. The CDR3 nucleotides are TGTGCCAGCAGTCCGGGGCTAGCGGCCACAGATACGCAGTATTTT.

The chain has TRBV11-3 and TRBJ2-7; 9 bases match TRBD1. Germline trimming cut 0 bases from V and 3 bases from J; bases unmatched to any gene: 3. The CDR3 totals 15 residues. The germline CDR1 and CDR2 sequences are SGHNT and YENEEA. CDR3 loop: CASSLEGGQGYEQYF. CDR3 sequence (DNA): TGTGCCAGCAGCTTAGAGGGGGGACAGGGCTACGAGCAGTACTTC.

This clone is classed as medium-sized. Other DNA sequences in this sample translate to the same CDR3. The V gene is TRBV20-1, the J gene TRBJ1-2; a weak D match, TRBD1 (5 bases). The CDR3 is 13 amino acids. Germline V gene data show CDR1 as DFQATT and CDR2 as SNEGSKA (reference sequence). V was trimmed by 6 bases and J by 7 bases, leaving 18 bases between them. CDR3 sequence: CSATLPGGFGYTF. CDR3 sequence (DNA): TGCAGTGCCACTCTCCCTGGGGGGTTTGGCTACACCTTC.

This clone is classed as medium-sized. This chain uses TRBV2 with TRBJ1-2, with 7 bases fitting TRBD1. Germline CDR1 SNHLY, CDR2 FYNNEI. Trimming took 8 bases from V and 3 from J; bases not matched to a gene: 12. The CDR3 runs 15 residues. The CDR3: CASLSTGVGDYGYTF. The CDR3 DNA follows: TGTGCCAGCTTGTCAACAGGGGTTGGGGACTATGGCTACACCTTC.

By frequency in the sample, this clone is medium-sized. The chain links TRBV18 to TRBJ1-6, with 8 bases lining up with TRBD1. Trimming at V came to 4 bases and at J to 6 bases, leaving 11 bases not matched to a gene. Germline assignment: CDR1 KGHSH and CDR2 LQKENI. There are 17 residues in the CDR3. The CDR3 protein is CASSLNQGAGGNSPLHF. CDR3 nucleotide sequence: TGTGCCAGCTCACTAAATCAGGGGGCCGGTGGTAATTCACCCCTCCACTTT.

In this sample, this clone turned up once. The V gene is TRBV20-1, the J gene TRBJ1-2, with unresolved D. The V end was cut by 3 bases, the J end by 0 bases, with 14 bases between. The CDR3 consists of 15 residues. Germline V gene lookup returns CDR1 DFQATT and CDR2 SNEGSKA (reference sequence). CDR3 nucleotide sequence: TGCAGTGCTAGTAGCTCTTCAGTTTCTAACTATGGCTACACCTTC. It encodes CSASSSSVSNYGYTF.

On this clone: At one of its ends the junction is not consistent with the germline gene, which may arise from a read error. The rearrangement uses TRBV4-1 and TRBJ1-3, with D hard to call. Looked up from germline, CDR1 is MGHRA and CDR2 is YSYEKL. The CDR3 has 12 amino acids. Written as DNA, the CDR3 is TGCGCCAGCAGCCAAGGTGGAATCACCCTATATTTT. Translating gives CASSQGGITLYF.

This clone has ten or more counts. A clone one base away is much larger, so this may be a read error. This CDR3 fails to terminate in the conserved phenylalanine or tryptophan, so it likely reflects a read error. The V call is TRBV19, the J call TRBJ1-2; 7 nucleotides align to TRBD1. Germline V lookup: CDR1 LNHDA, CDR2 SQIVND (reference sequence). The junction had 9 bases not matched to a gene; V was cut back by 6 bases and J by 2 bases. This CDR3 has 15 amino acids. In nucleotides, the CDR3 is TGTGCCAGTAGCAGACCCGACAGGGTGAACTATGGCTACACCTCC. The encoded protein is CASSRPDRVNYGYTS.

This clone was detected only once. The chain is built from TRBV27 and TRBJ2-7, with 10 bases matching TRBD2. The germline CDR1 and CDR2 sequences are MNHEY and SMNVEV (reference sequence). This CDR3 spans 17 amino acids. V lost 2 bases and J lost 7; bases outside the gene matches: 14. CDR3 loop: CASSLIQPGLARGEQYF. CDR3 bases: TGTGCCAGCAGTTTAATACAGCCGGGACTAGCGCGGGGTGAGCAGTACTTC.

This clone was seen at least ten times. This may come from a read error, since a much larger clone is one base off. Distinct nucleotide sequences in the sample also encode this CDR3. Here the CDR3 DNA reads TGCGCCAGCAGCTTGGCCTGGCAGAATACGCAGTATTTT. It translates to CASSLAWQNTQYF. V is TRBV5-1 and J is TRBJ2-3; D is unresolved. The CDR3 has 13 amino acids. Germline V CDR1 and CDR2: SGHRS, YFSETQ. V was cut by 0 bases and J by 7 bases, with 9 bases left in between.

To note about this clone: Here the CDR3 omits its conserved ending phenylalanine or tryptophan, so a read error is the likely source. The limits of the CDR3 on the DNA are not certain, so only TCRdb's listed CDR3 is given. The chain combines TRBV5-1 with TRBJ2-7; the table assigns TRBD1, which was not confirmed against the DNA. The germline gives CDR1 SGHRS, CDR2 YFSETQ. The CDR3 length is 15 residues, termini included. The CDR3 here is CASSPTGGDPYEKYL.

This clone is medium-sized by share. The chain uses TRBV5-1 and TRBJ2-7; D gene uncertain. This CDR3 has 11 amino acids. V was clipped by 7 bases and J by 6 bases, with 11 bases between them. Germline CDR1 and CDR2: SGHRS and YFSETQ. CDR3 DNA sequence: TGCGCCAGCGAGCCTCGGTTCGAGCAGTACTTC. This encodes CASEPRFEQYF. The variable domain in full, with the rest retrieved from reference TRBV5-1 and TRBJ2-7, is KAGVTQTPRYLIKTRGQQVTLSCSPISGHRSVSWYQQTPGQGLQFLFEYFSETQRNKGNFPGRFSGRQFSNSRSEMNVSTLELGDSALYLCASEPRFEQYFGPGTRLTVT.

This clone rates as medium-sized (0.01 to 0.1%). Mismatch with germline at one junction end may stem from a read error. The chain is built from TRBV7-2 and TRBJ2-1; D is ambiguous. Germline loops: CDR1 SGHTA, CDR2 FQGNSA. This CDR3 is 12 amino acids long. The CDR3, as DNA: TGTGCCAGCAGCCGCAACTACGATGAGCAGTTCTTC. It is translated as CASSRNYDEQFF.

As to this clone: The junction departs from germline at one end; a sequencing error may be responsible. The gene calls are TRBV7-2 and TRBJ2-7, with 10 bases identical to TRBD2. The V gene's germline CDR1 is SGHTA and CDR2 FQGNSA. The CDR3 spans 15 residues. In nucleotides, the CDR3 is TGTGCCAGCAACTTAGCGCCTAGCGGGAGCTTCGAGCAGTACTTC. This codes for CASNLAPSGSFEQYF.

In nucleotides, the CDR3 is TGTGCCAGCAGTGCCGGACGGGATTACGAGCAGTACGTC. Its protein is CASSAGRDYEQYV. V and J are TRBV2 and TRBJ2-7; weak D call: TRBD2 (5 bases). CDR1 is SNHLY, CDR2 FYNNEI, per germline. V was shortened by 4 bases and J by 4 bases, with 11 bases between the two germline ends. The CDR3 covers 13 residues.